These T cell receptor beta chains were read from a single sample in a study of blood T cell repertoires in COVID-19. Sequencing used immunoSEQ multiplex PCR; TCRdb keeps in-frame clones, though not all of them. The sample yields under 120,000 clones, approximately 81% seen once. Input material: peripheral blood. Receptors originate from a human donor in a cohort sampled during active COVID-19. The CDR3 runs from the conserved cysteine through the conserved F or W. A D gene is named only where the DNA matches it firmly. Rows give clone size only sometimes, using once, few, many, or a class for an expanded clone.

clone_size j_call d_call v_call cdr3_length cdr3_aa cdr3_nt
once TRBJ2-5 - TRBV7-9 13 CASSFSTEETQYF TGTGCCAGCAGCTTTTCAACGGAGGAGACCCAGTACTTC
- TRBJ1-5 - TRBV28 15 CASSLVGGGNQPQHF TGTGCCAGCAGTTTAGTCGGGGGGGGCAATCAGCCCCAGCATTTT
- TRBJ2-3 - TRBV5-6 14 CASSLGTRTDTQYF TGTGCCAGCAGCTTGGGAACACGCACAGATACGCAGTATTTT
- TRBJ2-1 - TRBV5-1 14 CASSPNSLAGEQFF TGCGCCAGCAGCCCGAATTCACTAGCAGGTGAGCAGTTCTTC
- TRBJ2-7 TRBD1 TRBV7-9 14 CASSLPGDRDEQYF TGTGCCAGCAGCTTACCCGGGGACAGAGATGAGCAGTACTTC
- TRBJ1-6 - TRBV5-6 14 CASSLKQGWSPLHF TGTGCCAGCAGCTTGAAGCAGGGGTGGTCACCCCTCCACTTT
- TRBJ2-2 - TRBV5-1 15 CASSTVTGSTGELFF TGCGCCAGTAGCACAGTCACAGGGTCCACCGGGGAGCTGTTTTTT
- TRBJ2-1 - TRBV4-2 16 CASSQDLFQVGNEQFF TGTGCCAGCAGCCAAGATCTGTTCCAGGTGGGCAATGAGCAGTTCTTC
- TRBJ1-3 - TRBV11-2 15 CASSLISDSGNTIYF TGTGCCAGCAGCTTAATTTCAGACTCTGGAAACACCATATATTTT
- TRBJ2-6 TRBD1 TRBV7-3 17 CASSSGPTGVGANVLTF TGTGCCAGCAGCTCAGGCCCAACAGGGGTCGGGGCCAACGTCCTGACTTTC
- TRBJ2-1 - TRBV7-3 15 CASSLSRGSYNEQFF TGTGCCAGCAGCTTAAGCCGGGGTTCCTACAATGAGCAGTTCTTC
- TRBJ1-5 - TRBV19 15 CASSMRGEGNQPQHF TGTGCCAGTAGTATGAGAGGGGAGGGCAATCAGCCCCAGCATTTT
- TRBJ2-1 TRBD2 TRBV19 19 CASRPRVASGRDVYNEQFF TGTGCCAGTAGGCCCCGAGTGGCTAGCGGGAGGGATGTCTACAATGAGCAGTTCTTC
- TRBJ2-5 TRBD1 TRBV24-1 18 CATSEPKSDGTGGETQYF TGTGCCACCAGTGAACCAAAATCTGACGGGACAGGCGGAGAGACCCAGTACTTC
- TRBJ2-7 - TRBV30 14 CAWNQGLSSYEQYF TGTGCCTGGAACCAGGGACTGAGCTCCTACGAGCAGTACTTC
- TRBJ1-1 - TRBV20-1 11 CSGTDNTEAFF TGCAGTGGGACAGATAACACTGAAGCTTTCTTT
- TRBJ2-2 TRBD2 TRBV11-2 16 CASSLVASGWAGELFF TGTGCCAGCAGCTTAGTGGCTAGCGGGTGGGCCGGGGAGCTGTTTTTT
- TRBJ2-5 TRBD1 TRBV7-2 17 CASSSTRRGSLRETQYF TGTGCCAGCAGCTCAACCCGCAGGGGGTCCCTAAGGGAGACCCAGTACTTC
- TRBJ1-4 TRBD1 TRBV7-8 15 CASSSGQGEWEKLFF TGTGCCAGCAGCTCCGGACAGGGTGAATGGGAAAAACTGTTTTTT
many TRBJ1-2 - TRBV5-1 15 CATKLGIVSNDGYTF TGCGCCACCAAACTCGGGATCGTCTCTAACGATGGCTACACCTTC
once TRBJ2-1 TRBD2 TRBV9 15 CASSAPGLDHNEQFF TGTGCCAGCAGCGCTCCGGGACTAGATCACAATGAGCAGTTCTTC
few TRBJ1-6 TRBD1 TRBV6-1 15 CASSEGTGRSSPLHF TGTGCCAGCAGTGAAGGGACAGGGCGTAGTTCACCCCTCCACTTT
- TRBJ1-6 - TRBV5-8 14 CASSRYRDFSPLHF TGTGCCAGCAGCCGGTACAGGGATTTCTCACCCCTCCACTTT
- TRBJ2-1 TRBD1 TRBV30 14 CAWSVGTGGNEQFF TGTGCCTGGAGTGTGGGGACAGGGGGCAATGAGCAGTTCTTC
- TRBJ1-6 - TRBV2 17 CASSLLTSQGWNSPLHF TGTGCCAGCAGCTTACTGACCTCTCAGGGGTGGAATTCACCCCTCCACTTT
- TRBJ2-1 - TRBV7-2 15 CASSPGQGGYNEQFF TGTGCCAGCAGCCCCGGGCAGGGGGGATACAATGAGCAGTTCTTC
- TRBJ2-1 TRBD2 TRBV7-9 16 CASSLALAGGNNEQFF TGTGCCAGCAGCCTTGCCCTAGCGGGAGGGAACAATGAGCAGTTCTTC
- TRBJ2-7 - TRBV6-1 17 CASSEQGIGLSSYEQYF TGTGCCAGCAGTGAACAGGGGATTGGGCTAAGCTCCTACGAGCAGTACTTC
- TRBJ1-5 TRBD1 TRBV7-2 14 CASSLAGQNQPQHF TGTGCCAGCAGCTTAGCGGGACAGAATCAGCCCCAGCATTTT
- TRBJ1-2 - TRBV24-1 14 CATSDFSVNYGYTF TGTGCCACCAGTGATTTTTCTGTGAACTATGGCTACACCTTC
- TRBJ1-1 - TRBV10-1 15 CASSPRTAKNTEAFF TGCGCCAGCAGTCCGAGGACAGCAAAGAACACTGAAGCTTTCTTT
- TRBJ1-1 - TRBV15 16 CATSREYERAGSEAFF TGTGCCACCAGCAGAGAATACGAAAGGGCGGGAAGTGAAGCTTTCTTT
- TRBJ2-1 TRBD2 TRBV27 20 CASSLWIPRAGTSGGTEQFF TGTGCCAGCAGTTTATGGATCCCCAGGGCCGGGACTAGCGGGGGCACTGAGCAGTTCTTC
- TRBJ2-1 - TRBV12-2 15 CASRPGLAGLNEQFF TGTGCAAGTCGCCCGGGACTAGCGGGACTCAATGAGCAGTTCTTC
few TRBJ2-2 - TRBV7-3 11 CASSFAGELFF TGTGCCAGCAGCTTCGCCGGGGAGCTGTTTTTT
- TRBJ2-3 - TRBV27 14 CASSHSGFGDTQYF TGTGCCAGCAGCCATAGTGGTTTTGGAGATACGCAGTATTTT
few TRBJ2-7 - TRBV28 16 CASSYNDRQSSYEQYF TGTGCCAGCAGTTATAACGACAGACAGAGCTCCTACGAGCAGTACTTC
once TRBJ2-1 TRBD2 TRBV10-2 11 CASSQSGSQFF TGCGCCAGCAGCCAAAGCGGGAGCCAGTTCTTC
once TRBJ1-1 - TRBV5-1 14 CASSLEGRGTEAFF TGCGCCAGCAGCTTGGAGGGCAGGGGCACTGAAGCTTTCTTT
- TRBJ2-5 - TRBV18 14 CASSPGLDRETQYF TGTGCCAGCTCACCAGGCCTAGACCGGGAGACCCAGTACTTC
- TRBJ1-4 - TRBV30 13 CAWSRVTNEKLFF TGTGCCTGGAGTCGAGTTACTAATGAAAAACTGTTTTTT
- TRBJ2-7 - TRBV6-5 13 CASSLGTTYEQYF TGTGCCAGCAGTTTGGGGACAACTTACGAGCAGTACTTC
once TRBJ1-4 TRBD1 TRBV6-5 14 CASRGTGQGEKLFF TGTGCCAGCAGGGGGACAGGGCAAGGTGAAAAACTGTTTTTT
- TRBJ2-2 - TRBV4-3 16 CASSQDQFMASGELFF TGCGCCAGCAGCCAAGATCAGTTCATGGCTAGCGGGGAGCTGTTTTTT
- TRBJ2-7 TRBD1 TRBV6-5 15 CASRRDSRSSYEQYF TGTGCCAGCAGAAGGGACAGCAGGAGCTCCTACGAGCAGTACTTC
- TRBJ2-2 - TRBV6-4 14 CASKEGYDTGELFF TGTGCCAGCAAGGAGGGTTATGACACCGGGGAGCTGTTTTTT
- TRBJ2-7 - TRBV6-5 12 CAVRGSSYEQYF TGTGCCGTTCGGGGGAGCTCCTACGAGCAGTACTTC